The 32 T cell receptor beta chains in this list originate from one sample, sequenced in a study of cytomegalovirus exposure and HLA in healthy donors. The method was immunoSEQ multiplex PCR; TCRdb's version includes in-frame clones alone and lacks a portion of them. The table records about 200,000 clones, 75% to 85% of them present only once. What was sequenced was PBMCs. The receptors were gathered from a young woman in good health and CMV-seropositive.

This chain uses TRBV7-9 with TRBJ1-1; D is possibly TRBD1 (5 bases). CDR1 and CDR2 (germline): SEHNR, FQNEAQ (reference sequence). This CDR3 region has 14 residues. The ends were cut back, 5 bases at V and 5 bases at J, with 15 bases in the middle. The CDR3 region is CASSRGMGVTEAFF. In DNA form, the CDR3 reads TGTGCCAGCAGCCGCGGGATGGGGGTTACTGAAGCTTTCTTT.

The chain uses TRBV29-1 and TRBJ1-2, with 7 positions matching TRBD1. The germline V gene encodes CDR1 SQVTM and CDR2 ANQGSEA. The CDR3 loop spans 12 amino acids. J gave up 2 bases and V 7 bases, and 4 bases lay outside the gene matches. CDR3 nucleotides: TGCAGCGGACAGACAGGGAACTATGGCTACACCTTC. It specifies CSGQTGNYGYTF.

As DNA, the CDR3 is TGCGCCAGCAGCTTGTGGGGGGACCAAGAGACCCAGTACTTC. The encoded protein is CASSLWGDQETQYF. The chain links TRBV5-1 to TRBJ2-5, with D possibly being TRBD2 (6 bases). This CDR3 region has 14 residues. Germline CDR1 reads SGHRS; CDR2 reads YFSETQ. Trimming removed 1 base at V and 0 bases at J, with 7 bases between.

V gene TRBV2 combines with J gene TRBJ2-7; tentatively, D is TRBD1 (6 bases). The V end was cut by 6 bases, the J end by 2 bases, with 8 bases between. Germline V gives CDR1 SNHLY, CDR2 FYNNEI. The CDR3 has 12 amino acids. This CDR3 is CASRQGPYEQYF. Written as DNA, the CDR3 is TGTGCCAGCAGACAGGGACCCTACGAGCAGTACTTC.

CDR3 in amino acids: CASSLVSLAGSTDTQYF. The CDR3 bases are TGTGCCAGCAGCTTAGTGTCCCTAGCGGGGTCCACAGATACGCAGTATTTT. The chain uses TRBV11-2 and TRBJ2-3; 9 bases fit TRBD2. This CDR3 spans 17 amino acids. With V trimmed by 1 base and J by 2 bases, 7 bases remained unmatched. Germline assignment: CDR1 SGHAT and CDR2 FQNNGV.

The chain employs TRBV5-6 and TRBJ2-1, with TRBD2 matching 11 bases. The CDR3 runs 14 residues. Looked up from germline, CDR1 is SGHDT and CDR2 is YYEEEE. Trimming at V came to 4 bases and at J to 7 bases, leaving 4 bases not matched to a gene. CDR3 sequence: CASSTSGSRNEQFF. DNA of the CDR3: TGTGCCAGCAGCACTAGCGGGAGTAGGAATGAGCAGTTCTTC.

The V call is TRBV29-1, the J call TRBJ1-1; the match to TRBD1 covers 7 bases. This CDR3 region has 14 residues. V was clipped by 5 bases and J by 0 bases; unmatched bases: 6. In germline, CDR1 is SQVTM, CDR2 ANQGSEA. CDR3 residues: CSVHRGVMNTEAFF. CDR3 nucleotide sequence: TGCAGCGTTCACAGGGGAGTGATGAACACTGAAGCTTTCTTT.

The CDR3 region has the DNA TGTGCCAGCAGCTTAGGGACAGTATCCTACGAGCAGTACTTC. Its protein is CASSLGTVSYEQYF. The chain joins TRBV7-9 to TRBJ2-7; tentative D call: TRBD1 (6 bases). Germline values: CDR1 SEHNR, CDR2 FQNEAQ (reference sequence). The ends were cut back, 1 base at V and 1 base at J, with 8 bases in the middle. The CDR3 runs to 14 residues.

This chain uses TRBV25-1 with TRBJ2-1; D might be TRBD1 (6 bases). The CDR3 sequence is 14 residues long. Germline CDR1 is MGHDK and CDR2 is SYGVNS. Trimming removed 6 bases at V and 1 base at J, with 10 bases between. CDR3 nucleotide sequence: TGTGCCAGCAGCGAGACAGGATCCTACAATGAGCAGTTCTTC. Translated: CASSETGSYNEQFF. Variable domain in full (rest from reference TRBV25-1 and TRBJ2-1): EADIYQTPRYLVIGTGKKITLECSQTMGHDKMYWYQQDPGMELHLIHYSYGVNSTEKGDLSSESTVSRIRTEHFPLTLESARPSHTSQYLCASSETGSYNEQFFGPGTRLTVL.

This chain uses TRBV9 with TRBJ2-1, with D possibly matching TRBD1 (5 bases). Trimming stripped 4 bases from V and 5 bases from J, with 10 bases between. The CDR3 has 13 amino acids. CDR1 and CDR2 from the germline V gene are SGDLS and YYNGEE. The CDR3 is CASSIRQNNEQFF. As DNA, the CDR3 is TGTGCCAGCAGCATCCGACAGAACAATGAGCAGTTCTTC.

This chain links TRBV2 with TRBJ1-5, with D unresolved. This CDR3 contains 14 residues. Germline V CDR1 and CDR2: SNHLY, FYNNEI. Deletions cut 1 base from V and 3 bases from J, with 7 bases between. CDR3 protein: CASSEGLANQPQHF. CDR3 nucleotides: TGTGCCAGCAGTGAAGGACTTGCCAATCAGCCCCAGCATTTT.

J is TRBJ1-4 and V is TRBV11-2; D call uncertain. Germline CDR1 reads SGHAT; CDR2 reads FQNNGV. V lost 5 bases and J 7 bases, leaving 11 bases between the germline ends. This CDR3 has 13 amino acids. The CDR3 here is CASSPVPGEKLFF. CDR3 in DNA: TGTGCCAGCAGCCCGGTCCCAGGTGAAAAACTGTTTTTT.

The chain uses TRBV19 and TRBJ1-1, with TRBD1 as a possible D gene (6 bases). The CDR3 totals 15 residues. In germline, CDR1 is LNHDA, CDR2 SQIVND (reference sequence). With 1 base removed from V and 0 bases from J, the gap between germline ends came to 9 bases. The CDR3 here is CASSIGPGVNTEAFF. The CDR3 DNA is TGTGCCAGTAGTATAGGCCCAGGGGTGAACACTGAAGCTTTCTTT.

The chain uses TRBV11-3 and TRBJ2-1, with 9 bases lining up with TRBD2. After removal of 5 bases from V and 5 bases from J, the junction contained 7 bases not matched to a gene. The CDR3 is 15 amino acids. Germline CDR1 and CDR2: SGHNT and YENEEA. The CDR3 protein is CASSRTSVGNNEQFF. CDR3 nucleotides: TGTGCCAGCAGCCGGACTAGCGTTGGGAACAATGAGCAGTTCTTC.

The chain combines TRBV5-1 with TRBJ2-1; D perhaps matches TRBD1 (5 bases). The V end was cut by 0 bases, the J end by 7 bases, with 11 bases between. The CDR3 is 14 amino acids. Germline CDR1 SGHRS, CDR2 YFSETQ. CDR3 amino acids: CASSLERQRNEQFF. The CDR3 DNA follows: TGCGCCAGCAGCTTGGAAAGACAGCGTAATGAGCAGTTCTTC.

The chain carries TRBV28 and TRBJ1-3, with D uncertain. The germline V gene has CDR1 MDHEN and CDR2 SYDVKM. Trimming left V 3 bases short and J 0 bases short, with 6 bases between. CDR3 length: 14 amino acids. Here the CDR3 reads CASSLEYSGNTIYF. The DNA of the CDR3 is TGTGCCAGCAGTTTGGAGTACTCTGGAAACACCATATATTTT.

The genes are TRBV28 and TRBJ2-1, with D uncertain. The CDR3 runs to 12 residues. Germline CDR1 is MDHEN and CDR2 is SYDVKM. Between the trimmed V and J ends, which lost 7 bases and 9 bases, there was a span of 13 bases. The CDR3 DNA follows: TGTGCCAGCACCGGATCTAGACGTGAGCAGTTCTTC. Residues: CASTGSRREQFF.

V gene TRBV6-5 combines with J gene TRBJ1-1; D gene ambiguous. Germline V lookup: CDR1 MNHEY, CDR2 SVGAGI. Trimming cost V 6 bases and J 2 bases, with 13 bases left between them. The CDR3 loop spans 14 amino acids. The CDR3 bases are TGTGCCAGCAGAACCGACTCGTTTAACACTGAAGCTTTCTTT. It specifies CASRTDSFNTEAFF.

This chain joins TRBV29-1 and TRBJ2-7; 8 bases line up with TRBD1. The CDR3 covers 14 residues. In germline, CDR1 is SQVTM, CDR2 ANQGSEA. V was pared by 6 bases and J by 2 bases, with 9 bases of the junction left unmatched. The DNA of the CDR3 is TGCAGCGTCGTCCGGGACAGGCCCCCCTACGAGCAGTACTTC. It is translated as CSVVRDRPPYEQYF.

This chain links TRBV7-2 with TRBJ2-1, with TRBD2 identical over 8 bases. The CDR3 sequence is 14 residues long. Germline V lookup: CDR1 SGHTA, CDR2 FQGNSA. Trimming removed 0 bases from V and 9 bases from J; junction bases left unmatched: 4. In nucleotides, the CDR3 is TGTGCCAGCAGCTTAGCCGGGAGGGCGGTTGAGCAGTTCTTC. Translation: CASSLAGRAVEQFF.

The chain joins TRBV15 to TRBJ1-3; a weak D match, TRBD1 (5 bases). This CDR3 comprises 14 residues. Deletions cut 7 bases from V and 0 bases from J, with 10 bases between. Germline-derived CDR1 and CDR2 are LNHNV and YYDKDF (reference sequence). The CDR3 coding sequence is TGTGCCACCAAGGACACCCACTCTGGAAACACCATATATTTT. Amino acid sequence: CATKDTHSGNTIYF.

The gene calls are TRBV11-2 and TRBJ2-1; tentative D call: TRBD2 (5 bases). In germline, CDR1 is SGHAT, CDR2 FQNNGV. CDR3 size: 14 residues. Deletions cut 3 bases from V and 9 bases from J, with 15 bases between. CDR3 sequence (DNA): TGTGCCAGCAGCTTCGGACTGGGCCCCGGTGAGCAGTTCTTC. Protein product: CASSFGLGPGEQFF.

The chain carries TRBV4-2 and TRBJ2-7; D ambiguous. CDR1 and CDR2 (germline): LGHNA, YNFKEQ. The CDR3 loop spans 15 amino acids. V lost 0 bases and J 2 bases, leaving 11 bases between the germline ends. The CDR3 DNA sequence: TGTGCCAGCAGCCAAGACCCTAGAGGTACCTACGAGCAGTACTTC. Its protein product is CASSQDPRGTYEQYF.

A single count supports this clone. The V and J genes are TRBV7-9 and TRBJ2-7; tentatively, D is TRBD2 (6 bases). The germline CDR1 and CDR2 sequences are SEHNR and FQNEAQ (reference sequence). V shed 5 bases and J shed 5 bases, with 16 bases lying between them. The CDR3 sequence is 14 residues long. CDR3 coding DNA: TGTGCCAGCAGCCGCGGGATAGATAGGGACGAGCAGTACTTC. Translating it yields CASSRGIDRDEQYF.

V and J are TRBV5-6 and TRBJ2-7, with D perhaps TRBD2 (6 bases). V lost 4 bases, J lost 5 bases, and 16 bases lay in between. The CDR3 loop spans 14 amino acids. Germline lookup yields CDR1 SGHDT and CDR2 YYEEEE. This chain's CDR3 is CASSPWGGGHEQYF. CDR3 DNA: TGTGCCAGCAGCCCGTGGGGAGGTGGGCACGAGCAGTACTTC. The full variable domain, rest sourced from reference TRBV5-6 and TRBJ2-7, is DAGVTQSPTHLIKTRGQQVTLRCSPKSGHDTVSWYQQALGQGPQFIFQYYEEEERQRGNFPDRFSGHQFPNYSSELNVNALLLGDSALYLCASSPWGGGHEQYFGPGTRLTVT.

The rearrangement uses TRBV6-5 and TRBJ1-1, with a possible D match to TRBD1 (6 bases). The germline CDR1 and CDR2 sequences are MNHEY and SVGAGI. CDR3 size: 13 residues. V dropped 3 bases and J dropped 5 bases, with 10 bases sitting between them. This chain's CDR3 is CASSYLGATEAFF. The CDR3 bases are TGTGCCAGCAGTTATCTGGGGGCTACTGAAGCTTTCTTT.

This chain uses TRBV6-5 with TRBJ1-1; D ambiguous. The CDR3 is made up of 14 amino acids. V lost 6 bases and J 0 bases, leaving 11 bases between the germline ends. Per the germline V gene, CDR1 is MNHEY and CDR2 is SVGAGI. CDR3 sequence (DNA): TGTGCCAGCAGCCGGAACAGCTTGAACACTGAAGCTTTCTTT. Residues: CASSRNSLNTEAFF.

This clone was counted between two and nine times. V is TRBV18 and J is TRBJ1-2; TRBD1 agrees at 11 bases. CDR1 is KGHSH and CDR2 is LQKENI in the germline V gene. The CDR3 has 13 residues. V was clipped by 7 bases and J by 6 bases; unmatched bases: 4. CDR3 in amino acids: CASFRGQGDGYTF. For the CDR3, the DNA is TGTGCCAGCTTCCGGGGACAGGGGGATGGCTACACCTTC.

The chain joins TRBV7-8 to TRBJ1-1, with a possible D match to TRBD1 (5 bases). V was shortened by 3 bases and J by 1 base, with 12 bases between the two germline ends. This CDR3 region has 15 residues. Germline V CDR1 and CDR2: SGHVS, FQNEAQ. This chain's CDR3 is CASSFDSRGNTEAFF. CDR3 bases: TGTGCCAGCAGCTTTGATTCTAGGGGGAACACTGAAGCTTTCTTT.

This clone was recorded only once. The genes are TRBV5-1 and TRBJ2-1; unclear D gene. Trimming removed 5 bases at V and 9 bases at J, with 15 bases between. CDR1 and CDR2 (germline): SGHRS, YFSETQ. The CDR3 sequence is 13 residues long. This CDR3 reads CASSSLVLPEQFF. The CDR3 nucleotides read TGCGCCAGCAGTTCCCTAGTTCTCCCTGAGCAGTTCTTC.

The chain joins TRBV7-9 to TRBJ1-3; 8 bases align to TRBD1. Germline CDR1 reads SEHNR; CDR2 reads FQNEAQ (reference sequence). The CDR3 totals 16 residues. V dropped 5 bases and J dropped 4; count of bases not matched to a gene: 10. The CDR3 coding sequence is TGTGCCAGCAGCAGCGGACAGGGTTTGACCGGAAACACCATATATTTT. It encodes CASSSGQGLTGNTIYF. Using reference TRBV7-9 and TRBJ1-3 for the parts outside the CDR3, the full variable domain is DTGVSQNPRHKITKRGQNVTFRCDPISEHNRLYWYRQTLGQGPEFLTYFQNEAQLEKSRLLSDRFSAERPKGSFSTLEIQRTEQGDSAMYLCASSSGQGLTGNTIYFGEGSWLTVV.

The chain employs TRBV5-1 and TRBJ1-1; no reliable D call. The CDR3 extends over 15 amino acids. The germline V gene encodes CDR1 SGHRS and CDR2 YFSETQ. V lost 7 bases to trimming and J lost 0 bases, with 16 bases between them. The CDR3 sequence is CASRHSQFMNTEAFF. The CDR3 DNA sequence: TGCGCCAGCCGACATTCCCAGTTCATGAACACTGAAGCTTTCTTT.